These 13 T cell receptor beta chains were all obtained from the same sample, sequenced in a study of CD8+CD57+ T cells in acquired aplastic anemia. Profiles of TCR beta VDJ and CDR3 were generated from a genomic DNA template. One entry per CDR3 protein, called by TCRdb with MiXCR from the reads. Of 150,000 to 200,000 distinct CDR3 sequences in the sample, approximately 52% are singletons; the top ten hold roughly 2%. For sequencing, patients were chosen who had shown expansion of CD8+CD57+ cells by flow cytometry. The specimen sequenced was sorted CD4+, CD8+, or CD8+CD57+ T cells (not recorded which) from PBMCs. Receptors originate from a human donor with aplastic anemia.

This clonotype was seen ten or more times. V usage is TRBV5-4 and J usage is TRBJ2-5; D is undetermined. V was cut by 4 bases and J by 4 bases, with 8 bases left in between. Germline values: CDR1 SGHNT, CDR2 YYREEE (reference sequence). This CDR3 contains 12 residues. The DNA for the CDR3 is TGTGCCAGCAGCCTACCTGGAGAGACCCAGTACTTC. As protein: CASSLPGETQYF. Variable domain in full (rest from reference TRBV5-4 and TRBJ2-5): ETGVTQSPTHLIKTRGQQVTLRCSSQSGHNTVSWYQQALGQGPQFIFQYYREEENGRGNFPPRFSGLQFPNYSSELNVNALELDDSALYLCASSLPGETQYFGPGTRLLVL.

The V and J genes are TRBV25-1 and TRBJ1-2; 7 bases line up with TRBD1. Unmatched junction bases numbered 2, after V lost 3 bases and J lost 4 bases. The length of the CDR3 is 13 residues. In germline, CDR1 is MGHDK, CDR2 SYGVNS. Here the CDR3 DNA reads TGTGCCAGCAGTGACACAGGGGCCTATGGCTACACCTTC. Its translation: CASSDTGAYGYTF.

CDR3 region: CASSDGTGLGEQYF. The CDR3 region has the DNA TGTGCCAGCAGCGACGGGACAGGCTTGGGAGAGCAGTACTTC. The V call is TRBV7-9, the J call TRBJ2-7, with 8 bases lining up with TRBD1. Germline lookup yields CDR1 SEHNR and CDR2 FQNEAQ (reference sequence). This CDR3 region has 14 residues. V shed 5 bases, J shed 7 bases, and the junction held 10 bases outside the gene matches. Full variable domain (outside the CDR3, taken from reference TRBV7-9 and TRBJ2-7): DTGVSQNPRHKITKRGQNVTFRCDPISEHNRLYWYRQTLGQGPEFLTYFQNEAQLEKSRLLSDRFSAERPKGSFSTLEIQRTEQGDSAMYLCASSDGTGLGEQYFGPGTRLTVT.

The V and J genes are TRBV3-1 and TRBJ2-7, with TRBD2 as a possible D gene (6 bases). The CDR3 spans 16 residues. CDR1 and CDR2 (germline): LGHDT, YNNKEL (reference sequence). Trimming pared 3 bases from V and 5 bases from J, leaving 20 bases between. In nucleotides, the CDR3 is TGTGCCAGCAGCCACAAGGAGGGCCCAGATCGCCACGAGCAGTACTTC. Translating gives CASSHKEGPDRHEQYF.

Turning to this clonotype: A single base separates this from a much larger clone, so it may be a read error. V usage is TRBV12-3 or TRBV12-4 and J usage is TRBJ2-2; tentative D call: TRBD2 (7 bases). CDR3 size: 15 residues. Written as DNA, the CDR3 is TGTGCCAGCAGCTGGGGGCAGGGGCTGGGAGGGGAGCCGTTTTTT. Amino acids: CASSWGQGLGGEPFF.

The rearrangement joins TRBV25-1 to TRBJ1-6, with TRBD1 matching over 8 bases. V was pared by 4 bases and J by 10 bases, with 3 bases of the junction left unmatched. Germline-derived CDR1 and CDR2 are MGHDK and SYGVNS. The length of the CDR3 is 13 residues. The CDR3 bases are TGTGCCAGCAGTGCAGGGGGCAAATCACCCCTCCACTTT. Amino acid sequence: CASSAGGKSPLHF.

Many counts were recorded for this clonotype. CDR3 amino acids: CASTITSGRKETQYF. CDR3 in DNA: TGTGCCAGCACCATAACTAGCGGGAGGAAAGAGACCCAGTACTTC. The chain employs TRBV12-3 or TRBV12-4 and TRBJ2-5; 12 bases agree with TRBD2. Germline trimming cut 7 bases from V and 3 bases from J; bases unmatched to any gene: 6. The CDR3 has 15 amino acids.

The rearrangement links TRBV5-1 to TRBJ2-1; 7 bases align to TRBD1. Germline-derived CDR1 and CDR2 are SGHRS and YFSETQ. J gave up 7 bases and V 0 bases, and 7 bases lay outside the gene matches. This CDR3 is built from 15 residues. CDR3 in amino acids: CASSLGQGYGNEQFF. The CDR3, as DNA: TGCGCCAGCAGCTTGGGACAGGGATATGGGAATGAGCAGTTCTTC.

The CDR3 is CASSQFSAGGQYEQYF. Here the CDR3 DNA reads TGTGCCAGCAGCCAATTCTCCGCGGGGGGACAGTACGAGCAGTACTTC. V is TRBV3-1 and J is TRBJ2-7, with TRBD2 as a possible D gene (8 bases). Looked up from germline, CDR1 is LGHDT and CDR2 is YNNKEL (reference sequence). The V end was cut by 2 bases, the J end by 4 bases, with 18 bases between. This CDR3 is built from 16 residues.

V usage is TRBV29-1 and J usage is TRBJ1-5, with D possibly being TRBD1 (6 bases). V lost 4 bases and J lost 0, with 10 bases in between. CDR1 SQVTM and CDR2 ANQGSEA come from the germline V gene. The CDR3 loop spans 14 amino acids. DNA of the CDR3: TGCAGCGTTGCGGGGGGCTATAGCAATCAGCCCCAGCATTTT. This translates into CSVAGGYSNQPQHF.

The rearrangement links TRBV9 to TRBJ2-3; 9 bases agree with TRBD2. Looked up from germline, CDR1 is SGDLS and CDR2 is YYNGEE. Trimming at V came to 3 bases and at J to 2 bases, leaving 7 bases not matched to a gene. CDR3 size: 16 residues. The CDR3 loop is CASSAQSGGHTDTQYF. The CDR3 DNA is TGTGCCAGCAGCGCCCAAAGCGGGGGGCACACAGATACGCAGTATTTT.

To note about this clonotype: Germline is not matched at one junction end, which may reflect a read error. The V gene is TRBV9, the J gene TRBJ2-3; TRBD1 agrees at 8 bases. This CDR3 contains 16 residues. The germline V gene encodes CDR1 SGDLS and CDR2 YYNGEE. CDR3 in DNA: TGTGCCAGCAGCGGCGGACAGGGACACAGCACTGATACGCAGTATTTT. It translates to CASSGGQGHSTDTQYF.

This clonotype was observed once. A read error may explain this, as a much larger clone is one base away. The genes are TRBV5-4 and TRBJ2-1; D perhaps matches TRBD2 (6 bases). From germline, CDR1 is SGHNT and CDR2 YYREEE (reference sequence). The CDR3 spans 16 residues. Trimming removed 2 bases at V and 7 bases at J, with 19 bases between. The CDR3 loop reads CASSFSGRDGGNEQFF. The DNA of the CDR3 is TGTGCCAGCAGCTTCTCCGGCCGGGACGGAGGGAATGAGCAGTTCTTC.